These 16 T cell receptor beta chains came from one sample sequenced in a study of human T cells and chemical hapten exposure. The authors extracted total RNA from unfractionated whole blood. TCRdb passed the 5' RACE reads through MiXCR, listing each CDR3 protein once. The sample includes 110,000 or so distinct CDR3 sequences, approximately 19% seen only once; the top ten take roughly 3.1%. Every receptor here comes from a human donor in good health.

This clonotype was observed a few times. The chain has TRBV28 and TRBJ1-2; D gene ambiguous. This CDR3 comprises 13 residues. Looked up from germline, CDR1 is MDHEN and CDR2 is SYDVKM. V lost 3 bases and J lost 4, with 9 bases in between. CDR3 region: CASSFLGIYGYTF. DNA for the CDR3: TGTGCCAGCAGTTTTTTAGGGATCTATGGCTACACCTTC.

This clonotype was counted only a few times. This CDR3 is CASSLMRGPYEQYF. CDR3 nucleotide sequence: TGCGCCAGCAGCTTGATGAGGGGACCCTACGAGCAGTACTTC. The rearrangement joins TRBV5-1 to TRBJ2-7, with D possibly called TRBD1 or TRBD2 (5 bases each). Looked up from germline, CDR1 is SGHRS and CDR2 is YFSETQ. CDR3 length: 14 amino acids. Trimming left V 1 base short and J 2 bases short, with 10 bases between.

This clonotype showed up just a few times. The chain combines TRBV15 with TRBJ2-1; 13 nucleotides line up with TRBD2. Germline V gives CDR1 LNHNV, CDR2 YYDKDF (reference sequence). Trimming took 0 bases from V and 14 from J; bases not matched to a gene: 4. This CDR3 contains 14 residues. Here the CDR3 reads CATSRDQLAGGEFF. The CDR3 nucleotides read TGTGCCACCAGCAGAGATCAACTAGCGGGAGGGGAGTTCTTC.

This clonotype was seen more than once but under ten times. This rearrangement joins TRBV19 to TRBJ2-1, with 9 nucleotides matching TRBD2. Germline V gives CDR1 LNHDA, CDR2 SQIVND (reference sequence). This CDR3 is built from 16 residues. The J segment lost 0 bases and the V segment lost 6 bases, leaving 6 bases of the junction unmatched. The chain's CDR3 is CASRPRLAASYNEQFF. CDR3 in DNA: TGTGCCAGTAGACCCCGACTAGCGGCCTCCTACAATGAGCAGTTCTTC.

This rearrangement joins TRBV29-1 to TRBJ1-1; tentatively, D is TRBD1 (5 bases). Germline lookup yields CDR1 SQVTM and CDR2 ANQGSEA. V gave up 7 bases and J gave up 7 bases, with 19 bases separating them. The CDR3 sequence is 13 residues long. The CDR3 DNA reads TGCAGCGCCCCCGGGGCCACACGTTTTGAAGCTTTCTTT. Protein product: CSAPGATRFEAFF.

The chain recombines TRBV6-5 with TRBJ2-1; 7 nucleotides align to TRBD2. This CDR3 spans 15 amino acids. Germline assignment: CDR1 MNHEY and CDR2 SVGAGI. J was trimmed by 6 bases and V by 2 bases; bases with no gene match: 7. DNA of the CDR3: TGTGCCAGCAGTTACCCGGGGGGACTGGGCAATGAGCAGTTCTTC. Its translation: CASSYPGGLGNEQFF.

This clonotype was seen a few times. The chain links TRBV12-3 or TRBV12-4 to TRBJ2-1; D unresolved. Trimming shortened V by 7 bases and J by 9 bases, and 13 bases separated the two germline ends. The CDR3 has 12 residues. CDR3 amino acids: CASTAGRSEQFF. CDR3 nucleotides: TGTGCCAGCACGGCTGGACGGAGTGAGCAGTTCTTC.

The rearrangement uses TRBV28 and TRBJ2-7; the D gene is possibly TRBD1 (6 bases). The CDR3 covers 14 residues. V shed 5 bases and J shed 3 bases, with 14 bases lying between them. Per the germline V gene, CDR1 is MDHEN and CDR2 is SYDVKM. In DNA, the CDR3 is TGTGCCAGCAGTCCTATCTCCAGGGGCTACGAGCAGTACTTC. Translation gives CASSPISRGYEQYF.

This clonotype was observed a single time. The V call is TRBV28, the J call TRBJ1-5; tentatively, D is TRBD1 (5 bases). The ends were cut back, 6 bases at V and 1 base at J, with 19 bases in the middle. Germline V gene lookup returns CDR1 MDHEN and CDR2 SYDVKM. There are 17 residues in the CDR3. The CDR3: CASRNTGLSGSNQPQHF. DNA for the CDR3: TGTGCCAGCAGAAATACGGGGCTTTCAGGGAGCAATCAGCCCCAGCATTTT.

The chain is built from TRBV7-2 and TRBJ2-3; D may be TRBD1 (5 bases). The V gene lost 5 bases and the J gene lost 1 base, with 10 bases spanning the gap. The length of the CDR3 is 14 residues. The germline V gene has CDR1 SGHTA and CDR2 FQGNSA. CDR3: CASSPTDRTDTQYF. The CDR3 region has the DNA TGTGCCAGCAGCCCGACAGATCGCACAGATACGCAGTATTTT.

The chain recombines TRBV20-1 with TRBJ2-7; D call uncertain. V lost 6 bases, J lost 0 bases, and 15 bases lay in between. The CDR3 loop spans 14 amino acids. Germline V gene data show CDR1 as DFQATT and CDR2 as SNEGSKA (reference sequence). CDR3 in DNA: TGCAGTGCACCCCCGCTGGGGTCCTCCTACGAGCAGTACTTC. The encoded protein is CSAPPLGSSYEQYF.

This clonotype was observed a handful of times. V is TRBV2 and J is TRBJ1-1; unclear D gene. Deletions cut 10 bases from V and 0 bases from J, with 15 bases between. The CDR3 spans 14 residues. CDR1 is SNHLY and CDR2 is FYNNEI in the germline V gene. CDR3 in amino acids: CATQGSRLNTEAFF. The DNA for the CDR3 is TGTGCCACCCAAGGAAGTCGGCTGAACACTGAAGCTTTCTTT.

The chain combines TRBV9 with TRBJ2-5; 9 nucleotides line up with TRBD1. V lost 0 bases and J lost 5; bases outside the gene matches: 11. The CDR3 is 17 amino acids. In germline, CDR1 is SGDLS, CDR2 YYNGEE. CDR3 in amino acids: CASSVGGGQGQTETQYF. The CDR3 nucleotides are TGTGCCAGCAGCGTAGGGGGGGGACAGGGTCAGACGGAGACCCAGTACTTC.

The rearrangement uses TRBV7-9 and TRBJ1-1; 10 bases are a match to TRBD1. The CDR3 is 17 amino acids. Germline V gives CDR1 SEHNR, CDR2 FQNEAQ (reference sequence). Trimming cost V 1 base and J 0 bases; bases outside gene matches: 5. For the CDR3, the DNA is TGTGCCAGCAGCTTAGGGGACAGGGGCTTTATGAACACTGAAGCTTTCTTT. Protein sequence: CASSLGDRGFMNTEAFF.

The V and J genes are TRBV29-1 and TRBJ2-2; no firm D call. Germline V gene sequence: CDR1 SQVTM, CDR2 ANQGSEA. Trimming pared 4 bases from V and 0 bases from J, leaving 9 bases between. The CDR3 runs 14 residues. CDR3 loop: CSVVGDSNTGELFF. The CDR3 DNA reads TGCAGCGTTGTTGGGGATTCGAACACCGGGGAGCTGTTTTTT.

The V gene is TRBV6-2 or TRBV6-3, the J gene TRBJ2-1; 10 bases map to TRBD2. Unmatched junction bases numbered 20, after V lost 7 bases and J lost 8 bases. CDR1 is MNHEY, CDR2 SVGEGT, per germline. The CDR3 is made up of 18 amino acids. The CDR3 sequence is CASTPPQNLAGAADEQFF. Written as DNA, the CDR3 is TGTGCCAGCACCCCCCCTCAGAATCTAGCGGGGGCCGCCGATGAGCAGTTCTTC.